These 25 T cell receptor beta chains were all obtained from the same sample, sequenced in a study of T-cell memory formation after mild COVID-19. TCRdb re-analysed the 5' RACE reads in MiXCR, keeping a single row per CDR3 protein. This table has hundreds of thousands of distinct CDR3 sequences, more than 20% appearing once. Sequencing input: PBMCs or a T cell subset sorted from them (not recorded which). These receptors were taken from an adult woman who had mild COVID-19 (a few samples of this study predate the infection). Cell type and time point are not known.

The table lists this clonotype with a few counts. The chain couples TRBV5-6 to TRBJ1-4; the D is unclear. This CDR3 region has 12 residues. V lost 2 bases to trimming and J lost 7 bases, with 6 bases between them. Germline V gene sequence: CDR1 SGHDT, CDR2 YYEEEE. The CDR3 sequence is CASSFVGEKLFF. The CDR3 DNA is TGTGCCAGCAGCTTCGTTGGTGAAAAACTGTTTTTT.

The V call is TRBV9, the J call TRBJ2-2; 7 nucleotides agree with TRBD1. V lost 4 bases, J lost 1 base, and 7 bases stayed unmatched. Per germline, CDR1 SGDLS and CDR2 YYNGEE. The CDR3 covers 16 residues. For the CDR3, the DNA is TGTGCCAGCAGCCCACGACAGGGATTGAACACCGGGGAGCTGTTTTTT. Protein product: CASSPRQGLNTGELFF. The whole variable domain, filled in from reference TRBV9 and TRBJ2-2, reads DSGVTQTPKHLITATGQRVTLRCSPRSGDLSVYWYQQSLDQGLQFLIQYYNGEERAKGNILERFSAQQFPDLHSELNLSSLELGDSALYFCASSPRQGLNTGELFFGEGSRLTVL.

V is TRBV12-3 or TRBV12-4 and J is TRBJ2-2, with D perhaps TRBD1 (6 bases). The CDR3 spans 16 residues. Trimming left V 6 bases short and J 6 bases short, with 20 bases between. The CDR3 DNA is TGTGCCAGCAGGAATTCCGGGACATTATTCGCCGGGGAGCTGTTTTTT. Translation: CASRNSGTLFAGELFF.

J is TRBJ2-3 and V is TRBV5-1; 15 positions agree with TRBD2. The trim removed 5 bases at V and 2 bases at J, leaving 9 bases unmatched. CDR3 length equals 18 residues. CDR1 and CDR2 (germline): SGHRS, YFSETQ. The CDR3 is CASSAPGLAGGYTDTQYF. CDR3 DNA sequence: TGCGCCAGCAGTGCGCCGGGACTAGCGGGGGGTTACACAGATACGCAGTATTTT.

The CDR3 DNA is TGTGCCAGCAGCTCGGCTTGGTTGCGGGGGTTCTACAATGAGCAGTTCTTC. This translates into CASSSAWLRGFYNEQFF. The V and J genes are TRBV7-9 and TRBJ2-1; 7 positions agree with TRBD2. The CDR3 runs 17 residues. V shed 4 bases and J 3 bases; nucleotides not matched to a gene: 12. Germline V CDR1 and CDR2: SEHNR, FQNEAQ (reference sequence).

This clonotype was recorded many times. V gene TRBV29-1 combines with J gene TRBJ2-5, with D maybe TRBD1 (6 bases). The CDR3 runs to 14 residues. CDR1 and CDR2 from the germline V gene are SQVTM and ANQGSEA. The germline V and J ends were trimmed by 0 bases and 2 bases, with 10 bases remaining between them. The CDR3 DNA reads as TGCAGCGTTGAAGACGGACAGATACAAGAGACCCAGTACTTC. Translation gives CSVEDGQIQETQYF.

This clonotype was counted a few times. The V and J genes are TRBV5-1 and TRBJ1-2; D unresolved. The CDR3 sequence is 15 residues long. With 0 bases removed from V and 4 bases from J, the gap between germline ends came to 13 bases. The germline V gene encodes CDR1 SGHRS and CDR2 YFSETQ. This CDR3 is CASSLVAASSYGYTF. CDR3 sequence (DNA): TGCGCCAGCAGCTTGGTAGCGGCGAGTAGCTATGGCTACACCTTC.

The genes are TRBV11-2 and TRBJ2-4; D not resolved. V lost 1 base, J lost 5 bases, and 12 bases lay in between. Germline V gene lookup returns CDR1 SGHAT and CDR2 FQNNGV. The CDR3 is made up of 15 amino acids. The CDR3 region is CASSLGAQFQNIQYF. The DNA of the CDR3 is TGTGCCAGCAGCTTAGGTGCGCAATTCCAAAACATTCAGTACTTC.

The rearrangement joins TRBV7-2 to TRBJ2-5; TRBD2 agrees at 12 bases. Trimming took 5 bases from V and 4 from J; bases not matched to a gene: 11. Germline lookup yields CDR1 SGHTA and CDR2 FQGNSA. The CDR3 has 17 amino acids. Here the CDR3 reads CASSPARLAGGRETQYF. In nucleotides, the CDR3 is TGTGCCAGCAGCCCAGCCCGGCTAGCGGGAGGGAGAGAGACCCAGTACTTC.

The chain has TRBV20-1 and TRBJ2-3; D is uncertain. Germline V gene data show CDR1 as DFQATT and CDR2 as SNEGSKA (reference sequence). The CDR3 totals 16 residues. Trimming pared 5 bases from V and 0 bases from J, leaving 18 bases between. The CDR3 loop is CSAGKRCKPSTDTQYF. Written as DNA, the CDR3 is TGCAGTGCTGGCAAAAGATGTAAGCCTAGCACAGATACGCAGTATTTT.

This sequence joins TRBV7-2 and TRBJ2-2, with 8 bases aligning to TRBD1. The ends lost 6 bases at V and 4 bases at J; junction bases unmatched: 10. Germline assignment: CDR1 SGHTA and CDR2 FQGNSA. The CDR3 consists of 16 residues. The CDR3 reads CASSRTRDRITGELFF. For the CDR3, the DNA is TGTGCCAGCAGTCGTACCCGGGACAGGATCACCGGGGAGCTGTTTTTT.

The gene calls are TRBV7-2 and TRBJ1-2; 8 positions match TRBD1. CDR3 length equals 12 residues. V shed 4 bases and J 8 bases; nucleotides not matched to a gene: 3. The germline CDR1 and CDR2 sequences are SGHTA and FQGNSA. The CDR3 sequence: CASSSDRGGYTF. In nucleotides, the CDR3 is TGTGCCAGCAGCTCCGACAGGGGCGGCTACACCTTC.

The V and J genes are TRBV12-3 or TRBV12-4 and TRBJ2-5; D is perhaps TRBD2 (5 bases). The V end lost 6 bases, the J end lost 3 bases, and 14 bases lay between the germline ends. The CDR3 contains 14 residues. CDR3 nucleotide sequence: TGTGCCAGCAGGAGGGCCGCCGGAAAAGAGACCCAGTACTTC. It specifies CASRRAAGKETQYF.

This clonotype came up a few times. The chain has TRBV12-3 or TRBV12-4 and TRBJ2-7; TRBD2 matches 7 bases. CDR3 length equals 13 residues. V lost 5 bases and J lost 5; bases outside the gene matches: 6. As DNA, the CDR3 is TGTGCCAGCAGTATAAGACTAGCCGACGAGCAGTACTTC. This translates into CASSIRLADEQYF.

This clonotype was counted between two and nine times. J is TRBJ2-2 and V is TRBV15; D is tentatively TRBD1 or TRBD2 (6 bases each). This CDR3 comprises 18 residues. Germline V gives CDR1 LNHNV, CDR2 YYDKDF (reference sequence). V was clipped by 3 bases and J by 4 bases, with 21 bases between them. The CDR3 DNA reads TGTGCCACCAGCAGCGCCCGAGTAGGGGGGCTTATCACCGGGGAGCTGTTTTTT. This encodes CATSSARVGGLITGELFF.

The CDR3, as DNA: TGTGCCAGCAGGGGGAGGGTCATGGGGAGTGAGCAGTTCTTC. This gives the protein CASRGRVMGSEQFF. The rearrangement joins TRBV12-3 or TRBV12-4 to TRBJ2-1; 7 nucleotides match TRBD2. The CDR3 totals 14 residues. The V gene end was trimmed by 6 bases and the J gene end by 9 bases; junction bases not matched to a gene: 11.

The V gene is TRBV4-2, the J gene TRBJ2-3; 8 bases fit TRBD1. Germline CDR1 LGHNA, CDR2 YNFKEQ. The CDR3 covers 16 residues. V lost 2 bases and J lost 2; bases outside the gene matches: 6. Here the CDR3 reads CASSQSPGQDTDTQYF. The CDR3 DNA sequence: TGTGCCAGCAGCCAATCCCCGGGACAGGACACAGATACGCAGTATTTT.

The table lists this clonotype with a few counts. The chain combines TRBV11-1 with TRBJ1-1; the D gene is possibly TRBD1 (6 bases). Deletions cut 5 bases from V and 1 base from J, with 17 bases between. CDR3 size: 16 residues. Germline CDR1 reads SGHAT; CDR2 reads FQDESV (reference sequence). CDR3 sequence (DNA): TGTGCCAGCAGCCGAGGACAGTTGTTTCGGAACACTGAAGCTTTCTTT. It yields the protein CASSRGQLFRNTEAFF.

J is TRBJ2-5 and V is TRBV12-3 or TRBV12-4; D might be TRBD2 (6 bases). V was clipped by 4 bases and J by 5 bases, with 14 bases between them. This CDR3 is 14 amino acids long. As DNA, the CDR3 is TGTGCCAGCAGTTGGAGACTAGTGGGGGAGACCCAGTACTTC. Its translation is CASSWRLVGETQYF.

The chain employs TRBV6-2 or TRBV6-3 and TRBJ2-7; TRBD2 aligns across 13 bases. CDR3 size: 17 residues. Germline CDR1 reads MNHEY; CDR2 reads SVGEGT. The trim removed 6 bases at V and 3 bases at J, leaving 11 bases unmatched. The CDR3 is CASRQTSGRARVYEQYF. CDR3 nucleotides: TGTGCCAGCAGACAAACTAGCGGGAGGGCCAGAGTCTACGAGCAGTACTTC.

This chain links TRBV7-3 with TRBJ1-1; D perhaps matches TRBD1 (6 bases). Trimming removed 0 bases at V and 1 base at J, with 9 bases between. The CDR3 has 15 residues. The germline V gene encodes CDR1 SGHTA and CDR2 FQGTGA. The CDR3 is CASSLTGGANTEAFF. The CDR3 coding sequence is TGTGCCAGCAGCTTAACAGGGGGGGCGAACACTGAAGCTTTCTTT.

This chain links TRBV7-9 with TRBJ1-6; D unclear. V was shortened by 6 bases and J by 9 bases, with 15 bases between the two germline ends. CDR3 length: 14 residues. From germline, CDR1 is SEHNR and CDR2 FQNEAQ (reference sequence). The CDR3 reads CASRYGQQLSPLHF. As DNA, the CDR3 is TGTGCCAGCAGATACGGGCAGCAGCTTTCACCCCTCCACTTT.

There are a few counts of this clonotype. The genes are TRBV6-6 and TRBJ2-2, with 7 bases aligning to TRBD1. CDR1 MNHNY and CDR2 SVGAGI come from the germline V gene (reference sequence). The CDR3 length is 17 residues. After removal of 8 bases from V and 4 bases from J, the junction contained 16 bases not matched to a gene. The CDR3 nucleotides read TGTGCCAGCGTTTGGGGATTACAGGGGCCTCTCACCGGGGAGCTGTTTTTT. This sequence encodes CASVWGLQGPLTGELFF.

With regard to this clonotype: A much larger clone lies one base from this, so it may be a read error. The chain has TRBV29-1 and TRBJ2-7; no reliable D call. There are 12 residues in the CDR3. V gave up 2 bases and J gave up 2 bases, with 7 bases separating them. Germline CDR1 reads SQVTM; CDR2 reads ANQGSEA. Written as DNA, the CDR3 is TGCAGCGTTGAAAAGTGCACCTACGAGCAGTACTTC. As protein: CSVEKCTYEQYF.

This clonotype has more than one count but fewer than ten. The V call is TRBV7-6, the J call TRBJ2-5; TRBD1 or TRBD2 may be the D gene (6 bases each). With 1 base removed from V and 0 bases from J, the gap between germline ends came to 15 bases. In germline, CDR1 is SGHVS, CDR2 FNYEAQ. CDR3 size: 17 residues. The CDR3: CASSLEGGHKYQETQYF. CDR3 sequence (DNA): TGTGCCAGCAGCTTAGAGGGGGGACACAAATACCAAGAGACCCAGTACTTC.